The T cell receptor (beta chain) under discussion was sequenced for a study of blood T cell repertoires in COVID-19. The data were produced by immunoSEQ multiplex PCR, yet TCRdb's version contains in-frame clones alone and is incomplete. The sample carries tens of thousands of clones, about four fifths recorded once. The CDR3 contains 15 residues. The germline CDR1 and CDR2 sequences are SNHLY and FYNNEI. The junction had 7 bases not matched to a gene; V was cut back by 5 bases and J by 6 bases. Sample: peripheral blood. This receptor was identified in a human donor in a cohort sampled during active COVID-19. J is TRBJ2-2 and V is TRBV2, with 9 bases fitting TRBD1. The CDR3 region is CASSPGTGKAGELFF. CDR3 in DNA: TGTGCCAGCAGTCCCGGGACAGGGAAGGCCGGGGAGCTGTTTTTT.